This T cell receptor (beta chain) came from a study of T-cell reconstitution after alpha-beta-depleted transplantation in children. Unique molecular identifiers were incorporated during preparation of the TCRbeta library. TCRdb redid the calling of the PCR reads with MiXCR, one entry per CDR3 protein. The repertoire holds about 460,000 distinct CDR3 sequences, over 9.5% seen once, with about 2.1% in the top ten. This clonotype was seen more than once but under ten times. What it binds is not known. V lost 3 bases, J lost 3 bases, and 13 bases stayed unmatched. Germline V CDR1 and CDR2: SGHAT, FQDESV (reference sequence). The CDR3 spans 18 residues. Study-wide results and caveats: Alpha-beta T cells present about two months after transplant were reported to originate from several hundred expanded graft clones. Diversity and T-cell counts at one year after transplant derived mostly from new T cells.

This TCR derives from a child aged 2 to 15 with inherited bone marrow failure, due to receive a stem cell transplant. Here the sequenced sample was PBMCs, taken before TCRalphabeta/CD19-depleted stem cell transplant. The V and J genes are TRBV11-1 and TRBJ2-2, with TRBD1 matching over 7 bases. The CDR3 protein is CASSFGARGTAYTGELFF. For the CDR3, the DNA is TGTGCCAGCAGCTTCGGAGCTAGGGGGACAGCATACACCGGGGAGCTGTTTTTT. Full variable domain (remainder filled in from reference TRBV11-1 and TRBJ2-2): EAEVAQSPRYKITEKSQAVAFWCDPISGHATLYWYRQILGQGPELLVQFQDESVVDDSQLPKDRFSAERLKGVDSTLKIQPAELGDSAMYLCASSFGARGTAYTGELFFGEGSRLTVL.